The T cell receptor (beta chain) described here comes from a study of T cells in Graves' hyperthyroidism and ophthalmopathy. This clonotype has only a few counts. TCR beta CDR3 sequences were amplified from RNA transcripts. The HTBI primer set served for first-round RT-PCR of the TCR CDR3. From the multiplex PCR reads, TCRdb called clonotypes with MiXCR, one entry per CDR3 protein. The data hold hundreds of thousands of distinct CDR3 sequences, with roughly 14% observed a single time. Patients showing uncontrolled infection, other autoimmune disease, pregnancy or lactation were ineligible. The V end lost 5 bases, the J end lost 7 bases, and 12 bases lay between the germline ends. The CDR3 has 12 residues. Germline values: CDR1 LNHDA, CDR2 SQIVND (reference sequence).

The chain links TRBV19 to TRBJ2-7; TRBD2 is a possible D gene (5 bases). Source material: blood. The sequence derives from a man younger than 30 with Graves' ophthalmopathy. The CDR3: CASSRLTGEQYF. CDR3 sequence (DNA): TGTGCCAGTAGTCGGCTTACGGGGGAGCAGTACTTC.